Listed below are T cell receptor beta chains from one sample, sequenced in a study of blood T cells in healthy people across ages. TCRdb re-derived calls from the 5' RACE reads in MiXCR, one entry per CDR3 protein. The sample contains approximately 800,000 distinct CDR3 sequences, under 40% of which appear only once. Sequenced: blood. The receptors here all came from a man between 18 and 29 years old in good health. Each CDR3 is given with its conserved first and last residue. The D gene is left open where the match is weak.

>TRBV5-1|TRBJ2-3|NA
CASSLWEPTDTQYF
>TRBV21-1|TRBJ2-1|NA
CASSKGEGLGDEQFF
>TRBV7-9|TRBJ1-2|TRBD1
CASSPGQGRESYTF
>TRBV5-5|TRBJ2-1|TRBD1
CASSPLRDSRSYNEQFF
>TRBV7-3|TRBJ1-6|NA
CASSLNRDSPLHF
>TRBV20-1|TRBJ2-3|NA
CSAMNGAVTDTQYF
>TRBV20-1|TRBJ2-7|TRBD2
CSARAQVGGVYNEQYF
>TRBV13|TRBJ1-4|NA
CASSGQVSATNEKLFF
>TRBV27|TRBJ2-3|NA
CASSPEPDTQYF
>TRBV20-1|TRBJ1-2|TRBD1
CSARDRRGGYTF
>TRBV20-1|TRBJ1-2|NA
CSATQGSNYGYTF
>TRBV27|TRBJ1-6|TRBD1
CASRRDRGNSPLHF
>TRBV3-1|TRBJ1-2|NA
CASSQDYRVGYGYTF
>TRBV20-1|TRBJ1-2|NA
CSADSNYGYTF
>TRBV27|TRBJ1-2|NA
CASSPAGVRGYTF
>TRBV10-3|TRBJ2-7|NA
CAISETGHSSYEQYF